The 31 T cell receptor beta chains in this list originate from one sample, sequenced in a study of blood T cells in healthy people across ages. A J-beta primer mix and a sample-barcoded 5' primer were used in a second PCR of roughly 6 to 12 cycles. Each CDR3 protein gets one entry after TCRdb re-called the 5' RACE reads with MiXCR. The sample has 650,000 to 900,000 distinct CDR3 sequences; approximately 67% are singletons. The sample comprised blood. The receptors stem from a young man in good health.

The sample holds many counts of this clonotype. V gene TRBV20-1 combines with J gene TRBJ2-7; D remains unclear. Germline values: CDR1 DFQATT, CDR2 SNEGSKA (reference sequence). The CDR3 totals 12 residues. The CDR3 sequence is CSASIDSYEQYF. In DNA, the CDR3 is TGCAGCGCTTCGATAGATTCCTACGAGCAGTACTTC.

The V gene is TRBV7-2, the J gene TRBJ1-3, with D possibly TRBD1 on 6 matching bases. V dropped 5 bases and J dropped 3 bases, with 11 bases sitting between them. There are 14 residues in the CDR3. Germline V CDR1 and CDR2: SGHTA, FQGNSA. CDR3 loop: CASSRTGLGNTIYF. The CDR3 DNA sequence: TGTGCCAGCAGCCGAACAGGGCTTGGAAACACCATATATTTT.

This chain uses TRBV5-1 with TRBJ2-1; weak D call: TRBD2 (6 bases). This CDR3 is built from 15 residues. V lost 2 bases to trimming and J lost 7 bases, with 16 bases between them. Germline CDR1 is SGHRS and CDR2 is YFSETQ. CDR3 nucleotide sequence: TGCGCCAGCAGCTTCGGCGGGGTGGCGCGGAATGAGCAGTTCTTC. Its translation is CASSFGGVARNEQFF.

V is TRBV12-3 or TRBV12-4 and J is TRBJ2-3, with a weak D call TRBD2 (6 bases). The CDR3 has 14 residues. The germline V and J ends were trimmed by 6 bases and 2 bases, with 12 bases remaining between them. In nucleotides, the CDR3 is TGTGCCAGCAGCCTCCGGGAGACCACAGATACGCAGTATTTT. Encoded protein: CASSLRETTDTQYF.

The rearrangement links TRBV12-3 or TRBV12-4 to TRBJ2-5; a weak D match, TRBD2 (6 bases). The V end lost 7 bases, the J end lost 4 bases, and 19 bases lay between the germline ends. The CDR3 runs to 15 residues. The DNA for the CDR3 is TGTGCCAGCATCCTAAGCGGGTCGACAGTAGAGACCCAGTACTTC. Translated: CASILSGSTVETQYF.

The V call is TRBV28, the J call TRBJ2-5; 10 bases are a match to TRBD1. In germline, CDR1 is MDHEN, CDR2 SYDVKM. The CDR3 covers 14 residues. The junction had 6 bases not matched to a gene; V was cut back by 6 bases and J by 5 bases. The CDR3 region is CASRATGGEETQYF. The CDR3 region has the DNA TGTGCCAGCAGGGCGACAGGGGGCGAGGAGACCCAGTACTTC. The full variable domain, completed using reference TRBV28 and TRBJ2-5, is DVKVTQSSRYLVKRTGEKVFLECVQDMDHENMFWYRQDPGLGLRLIYFSYDVKMKEKGDIPEGYSVSREKKERFSLILESASTNQTSMYLCASRATGGEETQYFGPGTRLLVL.

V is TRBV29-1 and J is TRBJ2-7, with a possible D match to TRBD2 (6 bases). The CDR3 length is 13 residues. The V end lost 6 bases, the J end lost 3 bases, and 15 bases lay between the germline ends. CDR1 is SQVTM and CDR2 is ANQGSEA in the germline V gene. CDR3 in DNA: TGCAGCGTCCGGGTAGGAGGGAACTACGAGCAGTACTTC. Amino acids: CSVRVGGNYEQYF.

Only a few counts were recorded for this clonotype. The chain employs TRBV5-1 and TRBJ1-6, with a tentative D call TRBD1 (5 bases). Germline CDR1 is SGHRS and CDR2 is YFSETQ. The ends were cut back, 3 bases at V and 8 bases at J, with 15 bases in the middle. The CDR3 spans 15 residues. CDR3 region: CASSSEGISDSPLHF. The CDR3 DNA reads TGCGCCAGCAGCTCGGAGGGGATCTCCGATTCACCCCTCCACTTT.

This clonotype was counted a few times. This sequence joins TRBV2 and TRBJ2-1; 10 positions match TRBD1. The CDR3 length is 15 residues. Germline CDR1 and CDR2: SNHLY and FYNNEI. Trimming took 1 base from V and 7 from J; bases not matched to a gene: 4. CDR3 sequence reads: CASSEEGQGFNEQFF. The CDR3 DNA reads TGTGCCAGCAGTGAAGAGGGACAGGGGTTTAATGAGCAGTTCTTC.

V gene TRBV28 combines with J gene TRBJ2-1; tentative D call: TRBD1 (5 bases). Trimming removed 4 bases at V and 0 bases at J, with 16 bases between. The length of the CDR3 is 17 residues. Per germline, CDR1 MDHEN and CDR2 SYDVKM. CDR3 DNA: TGTGCCAGCAGTTACCCACAGGACCATCTCTCCTACAATGAGCAGTTCTTC. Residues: CASSYPQDHLSYNEQFF. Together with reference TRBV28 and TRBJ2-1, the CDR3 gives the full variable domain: DVKVTQSSRYLVKRTGEKVFLECVQDMDHENMFWYRQDPGLGLRLIYFSYDVKMKEKGDIPEGYSVSREKKERFSLILESASTNQTSMYLCASSYPQDHLSYNEQFFGPGTRLTVL.

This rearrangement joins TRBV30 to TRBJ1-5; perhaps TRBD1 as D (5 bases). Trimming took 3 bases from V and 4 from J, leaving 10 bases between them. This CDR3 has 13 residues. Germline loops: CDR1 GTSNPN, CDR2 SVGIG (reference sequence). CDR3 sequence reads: CAWSAPGNQPQHF. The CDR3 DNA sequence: TGTGCCTGGAGCGCTCCAGGGAATCAGCCCCAGCATTTT.

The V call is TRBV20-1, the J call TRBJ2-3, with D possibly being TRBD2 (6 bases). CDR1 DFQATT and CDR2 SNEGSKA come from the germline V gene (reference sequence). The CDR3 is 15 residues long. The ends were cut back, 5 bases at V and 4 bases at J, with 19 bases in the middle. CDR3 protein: CSAGSGEEGPDTQYF. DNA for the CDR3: TGCAGTGCTGGTTCTGGGGAGGAGGGCCCAGATACGCAGTATTTT.

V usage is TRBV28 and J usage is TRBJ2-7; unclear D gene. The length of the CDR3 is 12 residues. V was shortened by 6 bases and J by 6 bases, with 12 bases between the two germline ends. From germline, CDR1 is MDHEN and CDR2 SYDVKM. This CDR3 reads CASRRIGPEQYF. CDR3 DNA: TGTGCCAGCAGGAGAATCGGACCCGAGCAGTACTTC.

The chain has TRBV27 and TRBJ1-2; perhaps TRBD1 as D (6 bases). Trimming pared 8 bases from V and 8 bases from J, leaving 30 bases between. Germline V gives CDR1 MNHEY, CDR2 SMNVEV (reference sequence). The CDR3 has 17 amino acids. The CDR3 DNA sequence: TGTGCCAGCCGCTATACCCTTGGACAGAGGGCATTGGGGGGCTACACCTTC. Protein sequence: CASRYTLGQRALGGYTF.

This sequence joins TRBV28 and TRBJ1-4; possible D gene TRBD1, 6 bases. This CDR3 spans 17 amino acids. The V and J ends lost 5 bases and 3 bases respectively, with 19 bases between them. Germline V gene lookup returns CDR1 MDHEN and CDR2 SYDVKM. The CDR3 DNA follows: TGTGCCAGCAGTCGAGACTCGGGACAACCTTCTAATGAAAAACTGTTTTTT. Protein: CASSRDSGQPSNEKLFF.

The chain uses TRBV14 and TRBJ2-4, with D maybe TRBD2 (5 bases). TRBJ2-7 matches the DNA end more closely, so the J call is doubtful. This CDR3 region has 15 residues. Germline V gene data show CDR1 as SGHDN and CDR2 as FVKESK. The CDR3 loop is CASSQGARRTYEQYF. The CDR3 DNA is TGTGCCAGCAGCCAAGGAGCCAGGAGGACCTACGAGCAGTACTTC.

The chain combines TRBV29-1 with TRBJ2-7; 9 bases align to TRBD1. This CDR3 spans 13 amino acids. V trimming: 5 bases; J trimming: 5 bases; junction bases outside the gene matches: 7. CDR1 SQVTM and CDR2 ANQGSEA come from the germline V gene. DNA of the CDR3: TGCAGCGTTATACAGGGGGCCCGTGACGAGCAGTACTTC. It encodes CSVIQGARDEQYF.

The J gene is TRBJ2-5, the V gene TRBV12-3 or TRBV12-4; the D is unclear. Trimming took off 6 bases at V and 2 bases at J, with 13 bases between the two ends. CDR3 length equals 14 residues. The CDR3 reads CASSPVRPQETQYF. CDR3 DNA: TGTGCCAGCAGCCCTGTAAGACCACAAGAGACCCAGTACTTC.

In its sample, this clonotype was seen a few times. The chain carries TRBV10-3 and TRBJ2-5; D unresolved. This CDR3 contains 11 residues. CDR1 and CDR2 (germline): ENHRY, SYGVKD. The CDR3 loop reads CASGVEETQYF. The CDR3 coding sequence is TGTGCATCGGGTGTGGAAGAGACCCAGTACTTC.

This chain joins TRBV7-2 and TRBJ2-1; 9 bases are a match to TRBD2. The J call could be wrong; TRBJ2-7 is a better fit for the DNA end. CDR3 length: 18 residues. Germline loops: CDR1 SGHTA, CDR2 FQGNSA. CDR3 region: CASSLDLGPSGASVEQYF. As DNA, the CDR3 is TGTGCCAGCAGCTTAGACCTTGGCCCTAGCGGGGCTTCGGTCGAGCAGTACTTC.

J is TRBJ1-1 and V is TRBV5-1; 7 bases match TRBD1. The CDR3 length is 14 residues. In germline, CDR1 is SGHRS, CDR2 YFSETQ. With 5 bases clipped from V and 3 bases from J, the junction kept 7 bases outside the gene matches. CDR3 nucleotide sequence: TGCGCCAGCAGAACCGGGACAGTAGACACTGAAGCTTTCTTT. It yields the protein CASRTGTVDTEAFF.

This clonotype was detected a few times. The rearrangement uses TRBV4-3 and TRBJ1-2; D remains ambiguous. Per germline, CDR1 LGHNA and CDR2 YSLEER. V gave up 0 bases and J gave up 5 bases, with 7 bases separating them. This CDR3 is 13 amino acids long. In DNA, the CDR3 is TGCGCCAGCAGCCAAGATCGGAGTTATGGCTACACCTTC. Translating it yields CASSQDRSYGYTF.

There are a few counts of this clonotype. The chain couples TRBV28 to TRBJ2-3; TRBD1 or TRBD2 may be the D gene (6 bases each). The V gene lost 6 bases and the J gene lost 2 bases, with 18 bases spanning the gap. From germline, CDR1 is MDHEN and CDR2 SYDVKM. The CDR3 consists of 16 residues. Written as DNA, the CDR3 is TGTGCCAGCAGCGCCTCAGGGGACTTTCCCACAGATACGCAGTATTTT. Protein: CASSASGDFPTDTQYF.

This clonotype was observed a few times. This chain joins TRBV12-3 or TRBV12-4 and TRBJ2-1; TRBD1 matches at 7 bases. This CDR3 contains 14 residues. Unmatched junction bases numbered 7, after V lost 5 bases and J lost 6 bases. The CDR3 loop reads CASSPRQGGNEQFF. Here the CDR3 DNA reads TGTGCCAGCAGTCCAAGACAGGGCGGCAATGAGCAGTTCTTC.

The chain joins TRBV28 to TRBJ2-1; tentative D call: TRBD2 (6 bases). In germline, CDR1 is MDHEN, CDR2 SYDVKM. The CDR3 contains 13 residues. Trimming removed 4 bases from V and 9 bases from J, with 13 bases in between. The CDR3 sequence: CASSWFGGGEQFF. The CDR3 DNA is TGTGCCAGCAGTTGGTTTGGGGGAGGTGAGCAGTTCTTC.

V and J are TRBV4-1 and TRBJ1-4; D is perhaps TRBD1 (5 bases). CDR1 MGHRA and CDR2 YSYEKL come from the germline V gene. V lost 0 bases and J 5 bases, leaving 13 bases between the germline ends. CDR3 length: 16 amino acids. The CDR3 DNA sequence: TGCGCCAGCAGCCAAGAGACGGGACGGACGAATGAAAAACTGTTTTTT. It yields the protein CASSQETGRTNEKLFF.

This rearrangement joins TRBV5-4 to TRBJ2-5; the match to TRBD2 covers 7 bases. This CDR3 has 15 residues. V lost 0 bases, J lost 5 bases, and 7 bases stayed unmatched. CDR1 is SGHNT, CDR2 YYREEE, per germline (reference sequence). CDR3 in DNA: TGTGCCAGCAGCTTGGAGGCGGGGGACCGGGAGACCCAGTACTTC. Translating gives CASSLEAGDRETQYF.

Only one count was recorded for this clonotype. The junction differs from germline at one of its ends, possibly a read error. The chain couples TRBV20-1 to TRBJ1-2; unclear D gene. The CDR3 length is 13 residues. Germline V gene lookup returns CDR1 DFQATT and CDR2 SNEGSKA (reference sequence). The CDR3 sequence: CSAADPETYGHTF. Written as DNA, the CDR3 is TGCAGTGCTGCAGACCCTGAGACCTATGGCCACACCTTC.

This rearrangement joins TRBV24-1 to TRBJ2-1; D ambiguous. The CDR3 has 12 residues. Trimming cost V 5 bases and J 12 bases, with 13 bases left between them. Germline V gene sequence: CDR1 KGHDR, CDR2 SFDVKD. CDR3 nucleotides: TGTGCCACCAGTGTGAAGAGAAGGGTGCAGTTCTTC. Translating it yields CATSVKRRVQFF.

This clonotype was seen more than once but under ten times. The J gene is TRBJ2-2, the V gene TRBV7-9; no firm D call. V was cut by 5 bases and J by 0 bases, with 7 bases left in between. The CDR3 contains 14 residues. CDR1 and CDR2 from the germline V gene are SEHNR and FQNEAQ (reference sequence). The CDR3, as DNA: TGTGCCAGCAGCCAAGACTCGAACACCGGGGAGCTGTTTTTT. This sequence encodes CASSQDSNTGELFF.

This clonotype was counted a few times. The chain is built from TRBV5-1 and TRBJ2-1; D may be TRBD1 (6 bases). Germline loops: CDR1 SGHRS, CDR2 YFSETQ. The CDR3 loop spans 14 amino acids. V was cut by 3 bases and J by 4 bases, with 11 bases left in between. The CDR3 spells CASSSLTGYNEQFF. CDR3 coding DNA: TGCGCCAGCAGCTCTCTGACAGGATACAATGAGCAGTTCTTC.